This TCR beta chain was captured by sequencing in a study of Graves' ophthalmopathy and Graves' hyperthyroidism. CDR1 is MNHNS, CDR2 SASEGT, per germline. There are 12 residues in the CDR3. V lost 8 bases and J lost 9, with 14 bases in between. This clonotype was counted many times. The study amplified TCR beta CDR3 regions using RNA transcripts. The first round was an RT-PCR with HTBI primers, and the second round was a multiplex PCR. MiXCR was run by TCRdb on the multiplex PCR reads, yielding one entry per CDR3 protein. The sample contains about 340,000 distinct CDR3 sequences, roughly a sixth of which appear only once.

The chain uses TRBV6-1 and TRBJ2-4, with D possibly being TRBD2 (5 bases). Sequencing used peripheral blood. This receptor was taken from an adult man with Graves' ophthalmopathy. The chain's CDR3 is CASGSWVGIQYF. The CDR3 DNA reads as TGTGCCAGCGGGAGCTGGGTGGGCATTCAGTACTTC.